This T cell receptor beta chain comes out of a study of blood T cell repertoires in COVID-19. Study details: Collection of acute and convalescent COVID-19 samples took place in the United States, Italy and Spain. From T cells, B-cell-depleted T cells, or PBMCs came the material, which was cDNA or gDNA.

The CDR3 has 17 residues. CDR1 and CDR2 from the germline V gene are LNHDA and SQIVND (reference sequence). V trimming: 4 bases; J trimming: 2 bases; junction bases outside the gene matches: 14. Original processing notes: Estimates of nucleated cell counts were drawn from the amplification of reference gene primers. TCRdb's table, derived via immunoSEQ multiplex PCR, lists solely in-frame clones and lacks some. The V and J calls and clone size are taken from that table; D and trimming were inferred from the DNA. The sample comprises 130,000 to 150,000 clones, under 90% of which are singletons, and less than 50% rests with the top ten.

V gene TRBV19 combines with J gene TRBJ2-7; TRBD2 matches at 7 bases. The receptor was isolated from a human donor in a cohort sampled during active COVID-19. Sequencing was performed on peripheral blood. CDR3 region: CASSNLLPGGLTYEQYF. Here the CDR3 DNA reads TGTGCCAGTAGTAACCTACTTCCCGGGGGGTTAACCTACGAGCAGTACTTC. Looking up the rest from reference TRBV19 and TRBJ2-7 gives the full variable domain: DGGITQSPKYLFRKEGQNVTLSCEQNLNHDAMYWYRQDPGQGLRLIYYSQIVNDFQKGDIAEGYSVSREKKESFPLTVTSAQKNPTAFYLCASSNLLPGGLTYEQYFGPGTRLTVT.